Shown below are 26 T cell receptor beta chains from a single sample sequenced in a study of shared T cell receptors in the human thymus. TCRdb's table, derived via immunoSEQ multiplex PCR, lists solely in-frame clones and lacks some. The sample lists hundreds of thousands of clones, more than 75% seen once, with about 0.01% in the top ten. The sample was also linked to a second study, of human thymus T cells.

The sequencing input was thymocytes. The receptors derive from a boy less than two years old with a congenital heart defect.

The V call is TRBV18, the J call TRBJ2-2; tentatively, D is TRBD1 (6 bases). CDR3 length equals 15 residues. V lost 6 bases to trimming and J lost 2 bases, with 13 bases between them. Germline CDR1 and CDR2: KGHSH and LQKENI. CDR3 residues: CASSPKTGNTGELFF. The DNA for the CDR3 is TGTGCCAGCTCGCCTAAGACAGGAAACACCGGGGAGCTGTTTTTT.

The chain has TRBV30 and TRBJ1-5, with 7 positions matching TRBD1. J lost 0 bases, V lost 1 base, and 3 bases had no gene match. The length of the CDR3 is 15 residues. Germline V gene data show CDR1 as GTSNPN and CDR2 as SVGIG (reference sequence). The DNA of the CDR3 is TGTGCCTGGAGTGCTGGGACAGCTAGCAATCAGCCCCAGCATTTT. Translation gives CAWSAGTASNQPQHF. Based on the CDR3 plus reference TRBV30 and TRBJ1-5, the full variable domain is SQTIHQWPATLVQPVGSPLSLECTVEGTSNPNLYWYRQAAGRGLQLLFYSVGIGQISSEVPQNLSASRPQDRQFILSSKKLLLSDSGFYLCAWSAGTASNQPQHFGDGTRLSIL.

The chain links TRBV4-2 to TRBJ2-7; TRBD2 might be the D (6 bases). Germline-derived CDR1 and CDR2 are LGHNA and YNFKEQ. The CDR3 runs 15 residues. V lost 1 base and J lost 5, with 15 bases in between. This CDR3 reads CASSQVSTRPNEQYF. DNA for the CDR3: TGTGCCAGCAGCCAAGTTTCGACTAGGCCGAACGAGCAGTACTTC.

The CDR3 reads CASSQTRGSSYNEQFF. CDR3 sequence (DNA): TGCGCCAGCAGCCAAACCCGCGGGAGTTCCTACAATGAGCAGTTCTTC. The rearrangement joins TRBV4-3 to TRBJ2-1; 7 bases match TRBD2. Germline V lookup: CDR1 LGHNA, CDR2 YSLEER. The CDR3 consists of 16 residues. Trimming removed 2 bases from V and 1 base from J; junction bases left unmatched: 5.

The chain is built from TRBV5-1 and TRBJ2-3; a weak D match, TRBD2 (6 bases). Trimming pared 5 bases from V and 3 bases from J, leaving 19 bases between. CDR1 is SGHRS and CDR2 is YFSETQ in the germline V gene. CDR3 length: 16 amino acids. CDR3 bases: TGCGCCAGCAGACCTCCGAGCGGGTTCCTTACAGATACGCAGTATTTT. Encoded protein: CASRPPSGFLTDTQYF.

The chain has TRBV7-2 and TRBJ1-5, with a possible D match to TRBD1 (5 bases). This CDR3 region has 16 residues. Looked up from germline, CDR1 is SGHTA and CDR2 is FQGNSA. V gave up 3 bases and J gave up 0 bases, with 12 bases separating them. The CDR3 protein is CASSFGHGYSNQPQHF. The CDR3 DNA reads as TGTGCCAGCAGCTTTGGACACGGCTATAGCAATCAGCCCCAGCATTTT.

V gene TRBV2 combines with J gene TRBJ1-3; no clear D gene. Trimming took 0 bases from V and 1 from J, leaving 16 bases between them. The CDR3 sequence is 18 residues long. Germline V gene data show CDR1 as SNHLY and CDR2 as FYNNEI. CDR3 region: CASSEAGREAESGNTIYF. Here the CDR3 DNA reads TGTGCCAGCAGTGAAGCTGGGCGGGAAGCTGAATCTGGAAACACCATATATTTT.

The CDR3 here is CASSDDRGDYGYTF. CDR3 nucleotide sequence: TGTGCCAGCAGTGACGACAGGGGAGACTATGGCTACACCTTC. The chain carries TRBV7-9 and TRBJ1-2; 8 bases fit TRBD1. The CDR3 runs to 14 residues. V was pared by 6 bases and J by 3 bases, with 6 bases of the junction left unmatched. Germline CDR1 and CDR2: SEHNR and FQNEAQ (reference sequence).

The V gene is TRBV5-8, the J gene TRBJ1-2; 8 bases are a match to TRBD1. The CDR3 has 14 amino acids. The germline CDR1 and CDR2 sequences are SGHTS and YDEGEE. The V segment lost 6 bases and the J segment 8 bases; nucleotides outside the gene matches: 12. The CDR3 sequence: CASTPLGRDRGYTF. The CDR3 DNA follows: TGTGCCAGCACCCCCTTGGGGCGGGACAGGGGCTACACCTTC.

The rearrangement uses TRBV6-4 and TRBJ2-1, with 10 bases aligning to TRBD2. The V gene's germline CDR1 is MRHNA and CDR2 SNTAGT. The V gene end was trimmed by 4 bases and the J gene end by 7 bases; junction bases not matched to a gene: 10. The CDR3 covers 16 residues. In DNA form, the CDR3 reads TGTGCCAGCAGTGCCCATGGGACTAGCGAATTAAATGAGCAGTTCTTC. The encoded protein is CASSAHGTSELNEQFF.

J is TRBJ2-1 and V is TRBV15, with 9 bases fitting TRBD1. The V and J ends lost 4 bases and 5 bases, in that order; junction bases with no gene match: 6. The germline CDR1 and CDR2 sequences are LNHNV and YYDKDF (reference sequence). The length of the CDR3 is 15 residues. The CDR3 protein is CATSTHRGLNNEQFF. The CDR3 bases are TGTGCCACCAGCACCCACAGGGGGCTAAACAATGAGCAGTTCTTC.

The chain recombines TRBV11-2 with TRBJ1-2, with unresolved D. The germline CDR1 and CDR2 sequences are SGHAT and FQNNGV. The CDR3 sequence is 17 residues long. Trimming stripped 5 bases from V and 7 bases from J, with 26 bases between. The CDR3: CASSQRQTGRWEGGYTF. CDR3 bases: TGTGCCAGCAGCCAACGACAAACTGGCCGTTGGGAGGGTGGCTACACCTTC. Supplemented by reference TRBV11-2 and TRBJ1-2, the full variable domain reads EAGVAQSPRYKIIEKRQSVAFWCNPISGHATLYWYQQILGQGPKLLIQFQNNGVVDDSQLPKDRFSAERLKGVDSTLKIQPAKLEDSAVYLCASSQRQTGRWEGGYTFGSGTRLTVV.

The rearrangement links TRBV5-8 to TRBJ2-7, with D perhaps TRBD1 (6 bases). This CDR3 is 15 amino acids long. Germline V gene lookup returns CDR1 SGHTS and CDR2 YDEGEE. Trimming removed 9 bases from V and 5 bases from J, with 24 bases in between. CDR3 nucleotide sequence: TGTGCCACCTTACCACGGGACACCCAGGACCACGAGCAGTACTTC. Residues: CATLPRDTQDHEQYF. The full variable domain, in which reference TRBV5-8 and TRBJ2-7 provide the parts outside the CDR3, is EAGVTQSPTHLIKTRGQQATLRCSPISGHTSVYWYQQALGLGLQFLLWYDEGEERNRGNFPPRFSGRQFPNYSSELNVNALELEDSALYLCATLPRDTQDHEQYFGPGTRLTVT.

The chain links TRBV5-6 to TRBJ2-7, with 10 nucleotides matching TRBD1. CDR3 length: 14 amino acids. Germline lookup yields CDR1 SGHDT and CDR2 YYEEEE. V was pared by 0 bases and J by 3 bases, with 0 bases of the junction left unmatched. The CDR3 region has the DNA TGTGCCAGCAGCTTGGGGGACAGGGGCTACGAGCAGTACTTC. Translated, it gives CASSLGDRGYEQYF.

The CDR3 is CASSQERWRDRGYPPPYNEQFF. CDR3 bases: TGTGCCAGCAGCCAAGAAAGATGGCGGGACAGGGGGTACCCTCCACCCTACAATGAGCAGTTCTTC. The gene calls are TRBV4-2 and TRBJ2-1, with 11 bases that match TRBD1. Germline CDR1 is LGHNA and CDR2 is YNFKEQ. V lost 0 bases to trimming and J lost 2 bases; unmatched junction nucleotides: 18. This CDR3 has 22 amino acids.

The sample holds one count of this clone. The chain uses TRBV7-2 and TRBJ1-5; D unclear. From germline, CDR1 is SGHTA and CDR2 FQGNSA. Trimming stripped 3 bases from V and 7 bases from J, with 10 bases between. The CDR3 totals 13 residues. The CDR3, as DNA: TGTGCCAGCAGCTTCGACGGGAAGCAGCCCCAGCATTTT. Its translation: CASSFDGKQPQHF.

The CDR3 DNA is TGTGCCAGCAGTTACCTAGGGGGTTACTATGGCTACACCTTC. Translated, it gives CASSYLGGYYGYTF. The chain has TRBV6-5 and TRBJ1-2; perhaps TRBD1 as D (6 bases). In germline, CDR1 is MNHEY, CDR2 SVGAGI. This CDR3 spans 14 amino acids. Trimming shortened V by 2 bases and J by 3 bases, and 10 bases separated the two germline ends.

The sample holds one count of this clone. This specimen includes other DNA sequences encoding the same CDR3. V and J are TRBV7-9 and TRBJ1-1, with D unresolved. Looked up from germline, CDR1 is SEHNR and CDR2 is FQNEAQ (reference sequence). The CDR3 contains 14 residues. Trimming shortened V by 0 bases and J by 0 bases, and 5 bases separated the two germline ends. The CDR3 region has the DNA TGTGCCAGCAGCTTAGCACAGATGAACACTGAAGCTTTCTTT. Its protein is CASSLAQMNTEAFF.

The chain combines TRBV28 with TRBJ1-3, with TRBD1 identical over 7 bases. CDR3 length: 17 residues. Germline CDR1 and CDR2: MDHEN and SYDVKM. V lost 1 base, J lost 0 bases, and 6 bases stayed unmatched. CDR3 protein: CASSLSGQPFSGNTIYF. For the CDR3, the DNA is TGTGCCAGCAGTTTATCGGGACAGCCCTTCTCTGGAAACACCATATATTTT.

CDR3 in DNA: TGTGCCAGCAGGCGGGGGACTAGCGGGACCTACAATGAGCAGTTCTTC. Its translation: CASRRGTSGTYNEQFF. The chain has TRBV5-4 and TRBJ2-1; 13 nucleotides match TRBD2. In germline, CDR1 is SGHNT, CDR2 YYREEE (reference sequence). Losses at the gene ends were 5 bases for V and 2 bases for J; bases not matched to a gene: 4. This CDR3 is 16 amino acids long.

The V call is TRBV5-1, the J call TRBJ2-7; D unresolved. CDR1 SGHRS and CDR2 YFSETQ come from the germline V gene. The germline V and J ends were trimmed by 4 bases and 5 bases, with 13 bases remaining between them. This CDR3 has 13 residues. CDR3 amino acids: CASSPEVLHEQYF. DNA of the CDR3: TGCGCCAGCAGCCCCGAAGTGCTACACGAGCAGTACTTC.

CDR3 residues: CASSQDRTGVRNQPQHF. The CDR3 bases are TGCGCCAGCAGCCAAGATAGGACAGGGGTTCGCAATCAGCCCCAGCATTTT. The chain employs TRBV4-1 and TRBJ1-5, with 9 bases fitting TRBD1. The CDR3 contains 17 residues. Germline V gene sequence: CDR1 MGHRA, CDR2 YSYEKL. With 0 bases clipped from V and 2 bases from J, the junction kept 5 bases outside the gene matches.

The gene calls are TRBV6-5 and TRBJ2-7; 7 bases match TRBD1. This CDR3 is built from 16 residues. Germline V gene lookup returns CDR1 MNHEY and CDR2 SVGAGI. Trimming cost V 4 bases and J 3 bases; bases outside gene matches: 12. The CDR3 is CASSSPRGPYDYEQYF. The DNA for the CDR3 is TGTGCCAGCAGTTCCCCAAGGGGGCCCTACGACTACGAGCAGTACTTC.

The chain carries TRBV6-1 and TRBJ1-4; 7 bases agree with TRBD1. CDR1 is MNHNS, CDR2 SASEGT, per germline. Trimming removed 5 bases from V and 8 bases from J; junction bases left unmatched: 8. CDR3 length: 14 residues. As DNA, the CDR3 is TGTGCCAGCAGTATCCGACAGGGTCCCGAAAAACTGTTTTTT. This codes for CASSIRQGPEKLFF.

The rearrangement uses TRBV5-1 and TRBJ2-7; 8 nucleotides line up with TRBD2. The CDR3 is 17 residues long. CDR1 SGHRS and CDR2 YFSETQ come from the germline V gene. Losses at the gene ends were 6 bases for V and 4 bases for J; bases not matched to a gene: 18. CDR3 amino acids: CASTNLGGLAADYEQYF. The CDR3 DNA reads TGCGCCAGCACCAACCTGGGAGGACTAGCCGCAGATTACGAGCAGTACTTC.

The V gene is TRBV4-3, the J gene TRBJ2-3, with 7 bases matching TRBD2. The CDR3 spans 17 residues. The junction had 6 bases not matched to a gene; V was cut back by 0 bases and J by 0 bases. In germline, CDR1 is LGHNA, CDR2 YSLEER. The CDR3 nucleotides are TGCGCCAGCAGCCAAGATCGGGTAGCGGGCAGCACAGATACGCAGTATTTT. It codes for CASSQDRVAGSTDTQYF.